This T cell receptor (beta chain) was sequenced for a study of OX40 agonist ivuxolimab in advanced cancers. Study at large: Prior anti-PD-1, anti-PD-L1 or anti-CTLA-4 therapy was allowed; 40% to 50% had some. Partial responses were achieved by three patients: one hepatocellular carcinoma, two cutaneous melanoma.

Study observations and caveats: Determination of antigen specificity was not performed for the expanded peripheral T cells.

The CDR3 contains 14 residues. CDR1 is SGHNT, CDR2 YENEEA, per germline. The V and J ends lost 1 base and 1 base respectively, with 7 bases between them. TCRdb keeps only in-frame clones here, not all; method: immunoSEQ multiplex PCR. The sample lists tens of thousands of clones, about 89% occurring once. Excluded were patients having autoimmune disease history or systemic immunosuppression. On this clone itself: Its antigen is currently unknown.

The sequence derives from an adult with an advanced solid tumor such as melanoma, head and neck, liver or kidney cancer. The specimen comprised CD4+ or CD8+ T cells sorted from blood, sampled in a trial of the OX40 agonist ivuxolimab. J is TRBJ1-2 and V is TRBV11-3, with D maybe TRBD1 (6 bases). The CDR3 nucleotides are TGTGCCAGCAGCTTAGGACAGGTTAACTATGGCTACACCTTC. Its protein product is CASSLGQVNYGYTF.